Listed below are T cell receptor beta chains from one sample, sequenced in a study of T cell responses to AZD1222 COVID-19 vaccine. The protocol was immunoSEQ multiplex PCR, while the TCRdb copy is restricted to in-frame clones and leaves out a portion. The sample has approximately 100,000 clones, 75% to 90% seen once; the top ten hold approximately 22%. The starting material was peripheral blood, obtained on day 0 of AZD1222 vaccination. All receptors come from an adult in good health. Both conserved end residues are part of each CDR3. The D gene is left open where the match is weak. Expanded clones get a size class; other rows say once, few or many, or leave the size out.

j_call clone_size cdr3_length v_call d_call cdr3_aa cdr3_nt
TRBJ2-7 few 13 TRBV9 . CASSVGGTYEQYF TGTGCCAGCAGCGTAGGAGGGACCTACGAGCAGTACTTC
TRBJ1-1 . 12 TRBV18 . CASSPAQVVAFF TGTGCCAGCTCGCCTGCACAGGTAGTAGCTTTCTTT
TRBJ1-3 once 16 TRBV7-7 . CASTGGFSKFGNTIYF TGTGCATCCACAGGAGGCTTTTCGAAATTCGGAAACACCATATATTTT
TRBJ1-2 . 13 TRBV2 TRBD1 CASSRQGTEGYTF TGTGCCAGCAGCCGACAGGGGACAGAGGGCTACACCTTC
TRBJ2-6 . 20 TRBV19 . CASSISPGHLGSSGANVLTF TGTGCCAGTAGTATAAGCCCGGGACATCTGGGTTCTTCTGGGGCCAACGTCCTGACTTTC
TRBJ1-6 . 13 TRBV18 TRBD1 CASSPDRVSPLHF TGTGCCAGCTCACCTGACAGGGTTTCACCCCTCCACTTT
TRBJ1-1 . 18 TRBV19 TRBD1 CASSTFSDRWMVRTEAFF TGTGCCAGTAGTACCTTCTCGGACAGGTGGATGGTTCGCACTGAAGCTTTCTTT
TRBJ1-1 . 15 TRBV19 TRBD1 CASRGGRGRNTEAFF TGTGCCAGTAGAGGGGGCAGGGGCAGAAACACTGAAGCTTTCTTT
TRBJ2-7 . 13 TRBV5-1 TRBD2 CASSSGASYEQYF TGCGCCAGTTCTAGCGGGGCATCCTACGAGCAGTACTTC
TRBJ2-7 . 14 TRBV15 TRBD2 CATSQAGATYEQYF TGTGCCACCAGCCAAGCGGGAGCAACCTACGAGCAGTACTTC
TRBJ1-5 few 17 TRBV13 TRBD1 CASSLGRGGDGNQPQHF TGTGCCAGCAGCCTCGGCAGAGGGGGCGATGGCAATCAGCCCCAGCATTTT
TRBJ2-7 . 14 TRBV7-6 TRBD2 CASSVGTSGYEQYF TGTGCCAGCAGCGTAGGGACTAGCGGCTACGAGCAGTACTTC
TRBJ2-5 . 12 TRBV2 . CATLLAKETQYF TGTGCCACCCTCCTAGCGAAAGAGACCCAGTACTTC
TRBJ1-2 . 16 TRBV7-8 TRBD1 CASSKLTGGQGNGYTF TGTGCCAGCAGCAAACTCACCGGTGGACAGGGTAATGGCTACACCTTC
TRBJ1-1 . 14 TRBV6-5 . CASSRFSANTEAFF TGTGCCAGCAGCCGATTCAGTGCGAACACTGAAGCTTTCTTT
TRBJ1-1 . 13 TRBV2 TRBD1 CASSFTGVTEAFF TGTGCCAGCAGCTTTACAGGGGTCACTGAAGCTTTCTTT
TRBJ2-7 . 14 TRBV28 TRBD1 CASSSPGQTYEQYF TGTGCCAGCAGTTCCCCGGGACAGACCTACGAGCAGTACTTC
TRBJ2-3 . 14 TRBV19 . CASSMLGAGDTQYF TGTGCCAGTAGTATGCTGGGGGCGGGGGATACGCAGTATTTT
TRBJ2-1 . 17 TRBV3-1/TRBV3-2 . CASSQIARIQSYNEQFF TGTGCCAGCAGCCAAATAGCCCGTATACAGTCCTACAATGAGCAGTTCTTC
TRBJ2-2 . 11 TRBV19 . CASMKRGELFF TGTGCCAGTATGAAAAGGGGGGAGCTGTTTTTT
TRBJ1-2 . 14 TRBV24-1 . CATSDFRLNYGYTF TGTGCCACCAGTGATTTCCGGCTTAACTATGGCTACACCTTC
TRBJ2-1 . 17 TRBV7-9 TRBD2 CASRKPPGLAGDNEQFF TGTGCCAGCAGAAAGCCCCCCGGACTAGCGGGAGACAATGAGCAGTTCTTC
TRBJ1-5 . 13 TRBV28 . CASRPQGNQPQHF TGTGCCAGCAGACCCCAGGGTAACCAGCCCCAGCATTTT
TRBJ2-2 . 14 TRBV24-1 . CATSDEGWGGELFF TGTGCCACCAGTGATGAGGGGTGGGGCGGGGAGCTGTTTTTT
TRBJ2-2 . 15 TRBV27 . CASSLILANTGELFF TGTGCCAGCAGTTTGATATTAGCGAACACCGGGGAGCTGTTTTTT
TRBJ1-5 . 12 TRBV6-5 TRBD1 CASVTGTQPQHF TGTGCCAGCGTGACAGGGACTCAGCCCCAGCATTTT
TRBJ2-3 . 13 TRBV7-9 TRBD1 CASSYRGRDTQYF TGTGCCAGCAGCTACAGGGGGAGGGATACGCAGTATTTT
TRBJ2-7 . 12 TRBV30 . CAWSDGGYEQYF TGTGCCTGGAGCGACGGGGGCTACGAGCAGTACTTC
TRBJ1-1 . 15 TRBV27 . CASLSRGAGNTEAFF TGTGCCAGTCTATCCAGAGGGGCGGGGAACACTGAAGCTTTCTTT
TRBJ1-1 . 13 TRBV24-1 . CATSDQTDTEAFF TGTGCCACCAGTGATCAGACAGACACTGAAGCTTTCTTT
TRBJ1-4 . 16 TRBV4-1 . CASSQIQGSTNEKLFF TGCGCCAGCAGCCAAATTCAGGGATCAACTAATGAAAAACTGTTTTTT
TRBJ2-4 . 21 TRBV6-1 . CASSEVIVMTGDGLAKNIQYF TGTGCCAGCAGTGAAGTTATCGTGATGACGGGAGACGGACTAGCCAAAAACATTCAGTACTTC
TRBJ2-1 . 15 TRBV7-2 . CASSSTAADYNEQFF TGTGCCAGCAGCTCAACTGCCGCCGATTACAATGAGCAGTTCTTC
TRBJ1-2 few 14 TRBV18 TRBD1 CASSPLRTGEGYTF TGTGCCAGCTCACCACTTCGGACAGGGGAGGGCTACACCTTC
TRBJ1-2 . 12 TRBV12-3/TRBV12-4 . CASSLGFYGYTF TGTGCCAGCAGTTTGGGGTTCTATGGCTACACCTTC
TRBJ2-2 . 15 TRBV2 TRBD1 CASRGAGGLTGELFF TGTGCCAGCAGAGGAGCAGGGGGCCTCACCGGGGAGCTGTTTTTT
TRBJ1-2 . 13 TRBV12-3/TRBV12-4 . CASSRRETYGYTF TGTGCCAGCAGTCGCCGGGAAACCTATGGCTACACCTTC
TRBJ2-5 . 15 TRBV19 . CASRGGDRPYTPQYF TGTGCCAGTAGGGGAGGGGACAGGCCATATACGCCCCAGTACTTC
TRBJ1-1 . 14 TRBV4-1 . CASSQVGRNTEAFF TGCGCCAGCAGCCAAGTCGGGCGGAACACTGAAGCTTTCTTT
TRBJ2-7 . 15 TRBV11-3 TRBD1 CASSSGTGGAGEQYF TGTGCCAGCAGCTCCGGGACAGGGGGCGCAGGGGAGCAGTACTTC